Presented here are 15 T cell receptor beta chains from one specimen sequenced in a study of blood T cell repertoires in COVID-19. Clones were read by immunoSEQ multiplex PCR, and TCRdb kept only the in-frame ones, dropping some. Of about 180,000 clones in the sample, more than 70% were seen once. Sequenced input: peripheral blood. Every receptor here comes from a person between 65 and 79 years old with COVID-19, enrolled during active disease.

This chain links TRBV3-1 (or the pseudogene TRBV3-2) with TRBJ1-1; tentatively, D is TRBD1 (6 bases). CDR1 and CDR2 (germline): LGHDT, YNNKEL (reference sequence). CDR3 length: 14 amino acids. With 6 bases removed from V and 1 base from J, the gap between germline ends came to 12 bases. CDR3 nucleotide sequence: TGTGCCAGCAGGCCCGGGACAACGAACACTGAAGCTTTCTTT. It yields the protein CASRPGTTNTEAFF.

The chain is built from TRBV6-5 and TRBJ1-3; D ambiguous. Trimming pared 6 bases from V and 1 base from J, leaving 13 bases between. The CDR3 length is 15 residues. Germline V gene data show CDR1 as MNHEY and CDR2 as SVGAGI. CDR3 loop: CASRLTDKSGNTIYF. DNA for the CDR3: TGTGCCAGCAGGTTAACAGATAAATCTGGAAACACCATATATTTT.

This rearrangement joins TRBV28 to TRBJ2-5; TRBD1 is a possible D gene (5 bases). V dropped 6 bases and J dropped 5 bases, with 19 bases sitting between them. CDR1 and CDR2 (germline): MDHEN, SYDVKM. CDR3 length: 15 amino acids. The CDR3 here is CASSLPMIGDETQYF. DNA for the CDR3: TGTGCCAGCAGCCTTCCGATGATAGGGGATGAGACCCAGTACTTC.

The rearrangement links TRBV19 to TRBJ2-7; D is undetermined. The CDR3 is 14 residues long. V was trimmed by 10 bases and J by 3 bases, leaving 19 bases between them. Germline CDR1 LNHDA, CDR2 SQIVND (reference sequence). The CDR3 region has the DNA TGTGCCACCTCCCTGAACTACCTTAACTACGAGCAGTACTTC. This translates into CATSLNYLNYEQYF.

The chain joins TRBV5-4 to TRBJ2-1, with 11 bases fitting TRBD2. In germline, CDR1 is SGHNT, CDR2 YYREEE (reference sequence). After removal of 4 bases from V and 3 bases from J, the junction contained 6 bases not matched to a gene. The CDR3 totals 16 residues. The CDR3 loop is CASSGTSGNSYNEQFF. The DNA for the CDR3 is TGTGCCAGCAGCGGGACTAGCGGAAACAGCTACAATGAGCAGTTCTTC.

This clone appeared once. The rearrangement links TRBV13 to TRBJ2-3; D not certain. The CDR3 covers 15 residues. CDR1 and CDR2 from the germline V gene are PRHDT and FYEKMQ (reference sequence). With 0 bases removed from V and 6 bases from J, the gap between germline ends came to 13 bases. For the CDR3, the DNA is TGTGCCAGCAGCTTAGGCAGGTTACTGTCCGATACGCAGTATTTT. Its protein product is CASSLGRLLSDTQYF. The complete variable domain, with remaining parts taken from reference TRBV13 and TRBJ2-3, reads AAGVIQSPRHLIKEKRETATLKCYPIPRHDTVYWYQQGPGQDPQFLISFYEKMQSDKGSIPDRFSAQQFSDYHSELNMSSLELGDSALYFCASSLGRLLSDTQYFGPGTRLTVL.

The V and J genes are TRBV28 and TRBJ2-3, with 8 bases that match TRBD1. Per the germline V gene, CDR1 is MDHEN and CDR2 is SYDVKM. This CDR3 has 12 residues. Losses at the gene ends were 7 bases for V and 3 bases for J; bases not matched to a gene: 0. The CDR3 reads CASNRGTDTQYF. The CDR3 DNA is TGTGCCAGCAACAGGGGGACAGATACGCAGTATTTT.

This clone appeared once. In nucleotides, the CDR3 is TGTGCCAGCAGTGGTAAACTGTCTAGCGGGAGGAACACAGATACGCAGTATTTT. This sequence encodes CASSGKLSSGRNTDTQYF. The genes are TRBV6-2 or TRBV6-3 and TRBJ2-3; 11 bases are shared with TRBD2. The trim removed 5 bases at V and 2 bases at J, leaving 12 bases unmatched. CDR1 is MNHEY, CDR2 SVGEGT, per germline. This CDR3 contains 18 residues.

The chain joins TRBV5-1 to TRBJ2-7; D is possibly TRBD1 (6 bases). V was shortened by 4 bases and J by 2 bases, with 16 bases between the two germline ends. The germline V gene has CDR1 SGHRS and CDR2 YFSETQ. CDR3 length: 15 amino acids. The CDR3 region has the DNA TGCGCCAGCAGCCACCTGGGGGCGGAGGCCTACGAGCAGTACTTC. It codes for CASSHLGAEAYEQYF.

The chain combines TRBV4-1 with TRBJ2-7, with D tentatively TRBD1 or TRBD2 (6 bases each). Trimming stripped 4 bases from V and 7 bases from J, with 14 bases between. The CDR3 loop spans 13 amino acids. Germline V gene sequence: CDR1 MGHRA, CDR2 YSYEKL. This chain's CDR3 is CASSLEGGWEQYF. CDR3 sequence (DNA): TGCGCCAGCAGCCTAGAGGGGGGTTGGGAGCAGTACTTC.

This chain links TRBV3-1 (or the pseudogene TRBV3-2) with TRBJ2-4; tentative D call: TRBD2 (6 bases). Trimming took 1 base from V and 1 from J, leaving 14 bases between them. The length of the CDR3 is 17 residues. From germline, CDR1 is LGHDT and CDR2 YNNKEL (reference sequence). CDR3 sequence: CASSQVGGSGAKNIQYF. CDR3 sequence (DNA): TGTGCCAGCAGCCAAGTTGGGGGGAGTGGGGCCAAAAACATTCAGTACTTC.

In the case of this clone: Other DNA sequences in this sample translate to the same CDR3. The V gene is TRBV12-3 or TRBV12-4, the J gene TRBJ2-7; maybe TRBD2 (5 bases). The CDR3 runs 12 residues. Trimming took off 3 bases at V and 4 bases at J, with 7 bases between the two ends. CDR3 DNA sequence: TGTGCCAGCAGTTTCCGAGGGTACGAGCAGTACTTC. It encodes CASSFRGYEQYF.

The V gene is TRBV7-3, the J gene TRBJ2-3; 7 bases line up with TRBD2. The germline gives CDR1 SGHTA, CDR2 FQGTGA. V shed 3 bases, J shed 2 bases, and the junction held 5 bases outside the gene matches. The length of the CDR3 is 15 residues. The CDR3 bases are TGTGCCAGCAGCTTGGGACTAACGGACACAGATACGCAGTATTTT. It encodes CASSLGLTDTDTQYF.

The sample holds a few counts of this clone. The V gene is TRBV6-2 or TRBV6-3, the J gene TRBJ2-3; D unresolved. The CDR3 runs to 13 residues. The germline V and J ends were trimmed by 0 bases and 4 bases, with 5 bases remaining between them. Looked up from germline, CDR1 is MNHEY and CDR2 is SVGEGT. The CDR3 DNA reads TGTGCCAGCAGTTACTCTTCTTCAGATACGCAGTATTTT. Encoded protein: CASSYSSSDTQYF.

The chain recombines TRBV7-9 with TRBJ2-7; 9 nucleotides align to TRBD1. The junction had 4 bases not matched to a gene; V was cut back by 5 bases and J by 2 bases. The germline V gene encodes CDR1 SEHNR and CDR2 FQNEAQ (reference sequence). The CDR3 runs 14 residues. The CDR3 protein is CASSPGTGPYEQYF. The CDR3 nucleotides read TGTGCCAGCAGCCCTGGGACAGGGCCCTACGAGCAGTACTTC.